This is a list of T cell receptor beta chains from one sample in a study of blood T cells in healthy people across ages. TCRdb re-called the 5' RACE reads through MiXCR, storing one row per CDR3 protein. In the table there are some 900,000 distinct CDR3 sequences, around 49% of which are singletons. The sequenced sample consisted of blood. These receptors came from a young man in good health. Both conserved end residues are part of each CDR3. A D gene is named only where the DNA matches it firmly. Clone size is not always given. Where it is, it says once, few, many or a class for expanded clones.

clone size	D gene	V gene	J gene	CDR3 protein	CDR3 DNA
NA	TRBD2	TRBV5-1	TRBJ2-7	CASSLFAGVVYEQYF	TGCGCCAGCAGCTTGTTTGCGGGGGTTGTTTACGAGCAGTACTTC
NA	NA	TRBV30	TRBJ2-3	CALERRGHTLTSTDTQYF	TGTGCACTGGAAAGAAGGGGACATACCTTGACTAGCACAGATACGCAGTATTTT
NA	NA	TRBV28	TRBJ1-2	CASDGEYGYTF	TGTGCCAGCGACGGAGAATATGGCTACACCTTC
NA	NA	TRBV6-2/TRBV6-3	TRBJ2-7	CASSPRWGRTEQYF	TGTGCCAGCAGCCCCCGGTGGGGGCGCACCGAGCAGTACTTC
NA	TRBD2	TRBV20-1	TRBJ2-3	CSARDLSGGHALGTQYF	TGCAGTGCTAGAGATCTTAGCGGGGGACATGCGCTCGGTACGCAGTATTTT
few	NA	TRBV29-1	TRBJ2-7	CSVEERSYEQYF	TGCAGCGTTGAAGAGAGATCCTACGAGCAGTACTTC
NA	NA	TRBV4-1	TRBJ2-7	CASSQLGPTYEQYF	TGCGCCAGCAGCCAACTGGGACCAACCTACGAGCAGTACTTC
NA	NA	TRBV5-1	TRBJ1-4	CASSLGAQRQEKLFF	TGCGCCAGCAGCTTGGGGGCGCAGAGACAAGAAAAACTGTTTTTT
NA	TRBD1	TRBV7-2	TRBJ1-1	CASSLDRGQAFF	TGTGCCAGCAGCTTAGATAGGGGGCAAGCTTTCTTT
NA	NA	TRBV3-1	TRBJ1-2	CASSQRRGEGNYGYTF	TGTGCCAGCAGCCAAAGACGAGGGGAGGGGAACTATGGCTACACCTTC
NA	NA	TRBV4-1	TRBJ2-1	CDSSQLAGGAYEQFF	TGCGACAGCAGCCAGCTAGCAGGGGGGGCTTATGAGCAGTTCTTC